This T cell receptor (beta chain) derives from a study of T cell changes during pregnancy in multiple sclerosis. The germline V gene encodes CDR1 LGHNA and CDR2 YSLEER. V lost 2 bases to trimming and J lost 5 bases, with 13 bases between them. CDR3 size: 15 residues. Some clones are missing from TCRdb's copy, which holds only in-frame ones; the method was immunoSEQ multiplex PCR. The sample carries 45,000 to 60,000 clones, around 90% recorded once. The starting material was CD8+ T cells from peripheral blood mononuclear cells, obtained before pregnancy. This sequence originates from a female donor with multiple sclerosis, enrolled in a pregnancy study. This chain connects TRBV4-3 to TRBJ1-5; TRBD1 might be the D (6 bases). This CDR3 is CASSQNTGNYQPQHF. The CDR3 DNA follows: TGCGCCAGCAGCCAAAACACAGGGAACTATCAGCCCCAGCATTTT.